This TCR beta chain is drawn from a study of CD8+ T cells in alopecia areata (dated by TCRdb to the late 2010s). In terms of the full investigation: Treated patients were enrolled in an open-label pilot trial of oral tofacitinib, 5 to 10 mg twice daily, for moderate-to-severe alopecia areata. Disease severity in treated patients was measured with the SALT score, which quantifies the percentage of affected scalp surface area. Scalp tissue and sorted CD4+ and CD8+ peripheral blood T cells from patchy and totalis/universalis alopecia areata patients and from healthy controls were covered by human TCRbeta sequencing. To study T cell clonal expansion in alopecia areata, the researchers applied high-throughput TCRbeta sequencing to both the C3H/HeJ mouse model and human patients. Patients on tofacitinib were biopsied at baseline and after 4 and 24 weeks of treatment, and several of the patients also had a later scalp biopsy. Scalp clonality was compared among normal scalp (n=4), patchy alopecia areata scalp (n=8), and alopecia totalis/universalis scalp (n=8). RNA was extracted with the PAXgene miRNA kit for fixed scalp, the miRNeasy kit for PBMCs, and the RNeasy kit for mouse skin. Amplification of TCRbeta CDR3 regions was done by immunoSEQ multiplex PCR using 35 Vbeta forward primers and 13 Jbeta reverse primers. Patients stayed on tofacitinib for 6 to 18 months and then had 6 months of follow-up off drug so that delayed response and recurrence could be assessed.

About this clone: Its antigen target is currently unknown. It has no much larger one-base neighbor in the sample; base qualities were not kept.

The junction shows trimming of 3 bases on V and 5 bases on J, plus 13 bases between the germline ends. Based on the germline V gene (reference sequence), the CDR1 and CDR2 sequences are GTSNPN and SVGIG. Its CDR3 holds 13 amino acids, cysteine through phenylalanine. Only the CDR3 DNA stays, 39 bases, in frame from base 1. Study-level results and caveats: With tofacitinib, both scalp clonality and the number of expanded CD8+ clones among the top 100 scalp clones went down significantly. Resident alphabeta T cells in normal human skin are also sequenced, complicating scalp TCR repertoire analysis, unlike mouse skin dominated by gammadelta T cells. Because the treated cohort was small and included a single nonresponder, larger studies are needed to assess links between baseline CD8+ expansion and response. Higher clonality and more expanded CD8+ clones were observed in lesional scalp than in normal scalp, particularly in alopecia totalis/universalis, a finding suggestive of antigenic drive. During tofacitinib treatment, many expanded lesional clones stuck around in both scalp and blood, and this persistence may partly explain why relapse happens after treatment is stopped. Shared TCR sequences between patients were less evident than in mice, which may be partly attributable to HLA diversity in the patient population.

The library was made by the immunoSEQ multiplex PCR assay. RNA was extracted from all samples and reverse transcribed into cDNA as template for TCR sequencing. First-strand cDNA was synthesized with SuperScript III using a 2:1 mix of oligo-dT and random hexamers. A synthetic immune receptor repertoire was used to measure amplification bias, and any remaining bias was corrected computationally. Per the authors' processing: After raw reads were preprocessed to remove errors, the CDR3 was defined following IMGT conventions as running from the conserved cysteine to phenylalanine. To get clonality, Shannon entropy was normalized by log2 of the number of productive unique TCRs and the result was subtracted from 1. CD4 or CD8 identity of scalp clones was inferred by cross-referencing scalp TCRbeta sequences with sorted blood CD4 and CD8 repertoires. TCRdb obtained this table from immuneACCESS and retained in-frame rearrangements with V and J assigned. These tables miss some clones; where compared with another copy, unresolved V genes account for less than half of the shortfall, and the remainder is unexplained. That table supplies the V and J calls and clone size; D and trimming were determined from the DNA. The sample records 200,000 or so clones, about three fifths of which are singletons. Jointly, the top ten make up 4.5% to 6% of the sample.

According to the study, the label for this sample's time point signals: less than 30 weeks on oral tofacitinib. The sample's treatment or condition label, decoded: oral pan-JAK inhibitor, 5-10 mg twice daily. Lesional scalp punch biopsies and peripheral blood were collected from alopecia areata patients. After PBMCs were isolated by density centrifugation and stained for CD3, CD4 and CD8, a FACSAria was used to sort CD4+ and CD8+ T cells. The material sequenced was CD4+ T cells sorted from blood, taken at week 24, from a patient treated with tofacitinib. Here the chain combines TRBV30 and TRBJ1-2; the D gene identity is not certain. The sequence was collected from a human donor with alopecia areata. The DNA is as follows: TGTGCCTGGAGCTTCCAGGTGGGGTATGGCTACACCTTC. Its translation reads: CAWSFQVGYGYTF.